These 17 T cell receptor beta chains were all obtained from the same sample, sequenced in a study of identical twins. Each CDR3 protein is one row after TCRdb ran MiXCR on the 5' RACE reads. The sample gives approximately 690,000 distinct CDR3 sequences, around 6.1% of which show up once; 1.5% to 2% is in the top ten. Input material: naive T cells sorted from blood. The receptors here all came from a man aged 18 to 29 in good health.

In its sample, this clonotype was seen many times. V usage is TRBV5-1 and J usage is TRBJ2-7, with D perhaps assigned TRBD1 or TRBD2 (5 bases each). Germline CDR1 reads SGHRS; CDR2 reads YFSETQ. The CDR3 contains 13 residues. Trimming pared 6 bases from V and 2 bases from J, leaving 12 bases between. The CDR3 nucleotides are TGCGCCAGCAATTCCGGGACCCCCTACGAGCAGTACGTC. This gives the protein CASNSGTPYEQYV.

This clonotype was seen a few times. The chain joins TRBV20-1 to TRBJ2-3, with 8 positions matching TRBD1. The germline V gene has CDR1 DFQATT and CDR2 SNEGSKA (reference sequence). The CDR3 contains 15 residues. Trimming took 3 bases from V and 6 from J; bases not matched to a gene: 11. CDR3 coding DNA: TGCAGTGCTAGGGACAGGGAAGACGTATCGGATACGCAGTATTTT. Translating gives CSARDREDVSDTQYF.

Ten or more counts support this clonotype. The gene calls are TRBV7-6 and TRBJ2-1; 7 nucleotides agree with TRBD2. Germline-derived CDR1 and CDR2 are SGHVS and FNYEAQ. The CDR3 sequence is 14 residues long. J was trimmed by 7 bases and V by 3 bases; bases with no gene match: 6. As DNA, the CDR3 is TGTGCCAGCAGCTTTGGGCTAGCGGAGAATGAGCAGTTCTTC. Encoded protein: CASSFGLAENEQFF.

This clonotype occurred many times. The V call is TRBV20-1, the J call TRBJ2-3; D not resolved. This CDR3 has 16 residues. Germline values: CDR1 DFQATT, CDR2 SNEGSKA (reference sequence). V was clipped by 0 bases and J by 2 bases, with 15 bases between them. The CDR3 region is CSARDPGSPFTDTQYF. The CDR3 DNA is TGCAGTGCTAGAGACCCCGGTAGCCCTTTCACAGATACGCAGTATTTT.

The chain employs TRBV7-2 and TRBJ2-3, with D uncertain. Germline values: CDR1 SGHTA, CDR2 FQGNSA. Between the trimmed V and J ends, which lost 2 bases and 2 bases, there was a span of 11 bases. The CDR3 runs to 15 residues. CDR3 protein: CASSLPETNTDTQYF. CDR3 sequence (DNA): TGTGCCAGCAGCTTACCGGAGACGAACACAGATACGCAGTATTTT.

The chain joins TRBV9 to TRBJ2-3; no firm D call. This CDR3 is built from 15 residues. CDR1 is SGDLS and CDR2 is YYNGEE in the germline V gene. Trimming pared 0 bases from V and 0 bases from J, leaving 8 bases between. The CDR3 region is CASSVAGRSTDTQYF. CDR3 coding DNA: TGTGCCAGCAGCGTAGCTGGGCGTAGCACAGATACGCAGTATTTT. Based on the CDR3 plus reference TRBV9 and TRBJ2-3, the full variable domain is DSGVTQTPKHLITATGQRVTLRCSPRSGDLSVYWYQQSLDQGLQFLIQYYNGEERAKGNILERFSAQQFPDLHSELNLSSLELGDSALYFCASSVAGRSTDTQYFGPGTRLTVL.

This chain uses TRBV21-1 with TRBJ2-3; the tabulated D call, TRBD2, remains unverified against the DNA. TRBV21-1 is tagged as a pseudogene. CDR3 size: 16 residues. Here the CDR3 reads CASSKLAGFRADTQYF. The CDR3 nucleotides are TGTGCCAGCAGCAAACTAGCGGGATTCCGGGCAGATACGCAGTATTTT.

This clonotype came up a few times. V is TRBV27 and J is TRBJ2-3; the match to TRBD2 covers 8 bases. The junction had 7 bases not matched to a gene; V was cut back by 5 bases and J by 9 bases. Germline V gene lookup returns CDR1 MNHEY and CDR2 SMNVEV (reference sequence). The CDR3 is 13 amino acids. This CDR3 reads CASSPREVGTQYF. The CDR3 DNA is TGTGCCAGCAGTCCGCGGGAGGTGGGCACGCAGTATTTT.

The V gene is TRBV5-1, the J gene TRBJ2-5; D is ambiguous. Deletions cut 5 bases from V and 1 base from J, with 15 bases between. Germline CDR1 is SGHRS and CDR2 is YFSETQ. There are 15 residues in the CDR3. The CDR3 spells CASSSSRALQETQYF. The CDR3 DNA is TGCGCCAGCAGTTCCTCTCGTGCCCTCCAAGAGACCCAGTACTTC. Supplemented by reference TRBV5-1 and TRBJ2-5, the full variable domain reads KAGVTQTPRYLIKTRGQQVTLSCSPISGHRSVSWYQQTPGQGLQFLFEYFSETQRNKGNFPGRFSGRQFSNSRSEMNVSTLELGDSALYLCASSSSRALQETQYFGPGTRLLVL.

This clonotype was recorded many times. CDR3 nucleotide sequence: TGTGCCAGCAGTTCTACCTCAGACAGGGCAATGGACTACGAGCAGTACTTC. This sequence encodes CASSSTSDRAMDYEQYF. The V and J genes are TRBV27 and TRBJ2-7; TRBD1 matches 7 bases. CDR3 length: 17 residues. Trimming removed 4 bases from V and 3 bases from J; junction bases left unmatched: 15. Per germline, CDR1 MNHEY and CDR2 SMNVEV (reference sequence).

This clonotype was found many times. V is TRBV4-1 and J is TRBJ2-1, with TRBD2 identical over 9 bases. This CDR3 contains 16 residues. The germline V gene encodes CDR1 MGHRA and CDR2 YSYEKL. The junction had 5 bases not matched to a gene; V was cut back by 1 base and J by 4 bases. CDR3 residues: CASSQAASGIYNEQFF. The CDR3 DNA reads TGCGCCAGCAGCCAAGCGGCTAGCGGGATATACAATGAGCAGTTCTTC.

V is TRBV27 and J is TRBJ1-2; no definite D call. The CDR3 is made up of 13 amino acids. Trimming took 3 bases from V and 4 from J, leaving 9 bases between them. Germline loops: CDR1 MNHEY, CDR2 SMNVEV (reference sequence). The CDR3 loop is CASSFDAFYGYTF. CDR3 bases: TGTGCCAGCAGTTTCGACGCATTCTATGGCTACACCTTC.

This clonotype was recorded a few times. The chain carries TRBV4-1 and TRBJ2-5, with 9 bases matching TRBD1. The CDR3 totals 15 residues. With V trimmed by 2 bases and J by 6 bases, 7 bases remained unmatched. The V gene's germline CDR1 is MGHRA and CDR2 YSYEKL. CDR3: CASSQPRTGEKTQYF. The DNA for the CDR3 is TGCGCCAGCAGCCAACCCCGGACAGGGGAAAAGACCCAGTACTTC.

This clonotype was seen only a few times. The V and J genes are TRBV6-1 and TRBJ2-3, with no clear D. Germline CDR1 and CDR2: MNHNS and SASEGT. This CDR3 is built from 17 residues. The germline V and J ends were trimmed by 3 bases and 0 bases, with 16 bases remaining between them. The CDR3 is CASSELPFSTSTDTQYF. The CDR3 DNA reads TGTGCCAGCAGTGAGCTCCCCTTTTCCACTAGCACAGATACGCAGTATTTT.

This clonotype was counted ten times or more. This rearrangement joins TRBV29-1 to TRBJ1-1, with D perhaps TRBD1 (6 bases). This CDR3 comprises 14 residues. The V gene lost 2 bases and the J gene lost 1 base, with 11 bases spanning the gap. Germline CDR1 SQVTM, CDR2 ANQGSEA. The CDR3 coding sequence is TGCAGCGTTGAATCAGAGACAGGGAACACTGAAGCTTTCTTT. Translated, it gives CSVESETGNTEAFF.

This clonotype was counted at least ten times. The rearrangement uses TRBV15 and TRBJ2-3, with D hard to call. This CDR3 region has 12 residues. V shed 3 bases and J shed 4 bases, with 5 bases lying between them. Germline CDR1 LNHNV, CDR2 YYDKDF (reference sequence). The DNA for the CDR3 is TGTGCCACCAGCAGTAATCCAGATACGCAGTATTTT. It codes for CATSSNPDTQYF.

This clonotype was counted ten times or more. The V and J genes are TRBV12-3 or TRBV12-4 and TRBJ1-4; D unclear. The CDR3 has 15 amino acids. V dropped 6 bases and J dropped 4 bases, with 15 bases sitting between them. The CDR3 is CASRTLGINNEKLFF. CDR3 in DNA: TGTGCCAGCAGGACCCTGGGCATTAATAATGAAAAACTGTTTTTT.